The 19 T cell receptor beta chains given below trace back to one sample, sequenced in a study of shared clonotypes between healthy human individuals. Only in-frame clones appear in the TCRdb table, and some are missing; sequencing was by immunoSEQ multiplex PCR. This sample has about 2 million clones; around 95% occur once, and the top ten carry about 0.13%. Sequencing was performed on naive CD4+ T cells sorted from blood. Indicated subset: CD45RA+ positively selected. All receptors derive from a man younger than 30 in good health.

The V gene is TRBV10-3, the J gene TRBJ2-7; D is perhaps TRBD2 (6 bases). The CDR3 sequence is 13 residues long. Between the trimmed V and J ends, which lost 8 bases and 5 bases, there was a span of 16 bases. Germline V gene lookup returns CDR1 ENHRY and CDR2 SYGVKD. The CDR3 loop reads CAILDGRINEQYF. In DNA form, the CDR3 reads TGTGCCATCCTTGACGGGAGAATCAACGAGCAGTACTTC.

This clone appeared a single time. The gene calls are TRBV28 and TRBJ2-7, with D possibly being TRBD1 or TRBD2 (5 bases each). The CDR3 loop spans 15 amino acids. Per germline, CDR1 MDHEN and CDR2 SYDVKM. Deletions cut 4 bases from V and 2 bases from J, with 15 bases between. CDR3 DNA: TGTGCCAGCAGTTCCGGGGACCGTAGGCCCTACGAGCAGTACTTC. It encodes CASSSGDRRPYEQYF.

The rearrangement uses TRBV6-5 and TRBJ1-4; D is possibly TRBD1 (5 bases). In germline, CDR1 is MNHEY, CDR2 SVGAGI. V was trimmed by 6 bases and J by 5 bases, leaving 10 bases between them. This CDR3 is 13 amino acids long. CDR3: CASSLPGNEKLFF. The CDR3 DNA is TGTGCCAGCAGCTTGCCAGGGAATGAAAAACTGTTTTTT.

V is TRBV4-3 and J is TRBJ2-3, with 9 bases matching TRBD1. CDR1 LGHNA and CDR2 YSLEER come from the germline V gene. This CDR3 has 15 residues. V lost 8 bases to trimming and J lost 1 base; unmatched junction nucleotides: 7. The CDR3 DNA is TGCGCCAGCTCTTCTCGGGACAGGGGCACAGATACGCAGTATTTT. Translation gives CASSSRDRGTDTQYF.

The chain is built from TRBV28 and TRBJ1-1; TRBD1 matches at 8 bases. CDR1 and CDR2 from the germline V gene are MDHEN and SYDVKM. Trimming removed 4 bases from V and 5 bases from J; junction bases left unmatched: 6. This CDR3 is 14 amino acids long. For the CDR3, the DNA is TGTGCCAGCAGTTCAGGGGGCGCGGGGACTGAAGCTTTCTTT. It yields the protein CASSSGGAGTEAFF.

This sequence joins TRBV2 and TRBJ1-3, with unresolved D. Trimming stripped 8 bases from V and 5 bases from J, with 13 bases between. Germline loops: CDR1 SNHLY, CDR2 FYNNEI. This CDR3 has 13 residues. Here the CDR3 reads CASAADARNTIYF. As DNA, the CDR3 is TGTGCCAGCGCTGCGGATGCGCGAAACACCATATATTTT.

The chain links TRBV5-1 to TRBJ2-4; the D is unclear. The ends were cut back, 0 bases at V and 0 bases at J, with 16 bases in the middle. Looked up from germline, CDR1 is SGHRS and CDR2 is YFSETQ. This CDR3 region has 18 residues. In nucleotides, the CDR3 is TGCGCCAGCAGCTTGGGGGCCGGGCAGCGAATAGCCAAAAACATTCAGTACTTC. Encoded protein: CASSLGAGQRIAKNIQYF.

The chain carries TRBV6-6 and TRBJ2-1; 11 bases align to TRBD2. Per the germline V gene, CDR1 is MNHNY and CDR2 is SVGAGI (reference sequence). The trim removed 5 bases at V and 5 bases at J, leaving 8 bases unmatched. This CDR3 is 16 amino acids long. CDR3 DNA: TGTGCCAGCAGTCCGACTAGCGGGAAATCTGACAATGAGCAGTTCTTC. Its translation is CASSPTSGKSDNEQFF.

The V call is TRBV11-2, the J call TRBJ1-2; D gene unclear. The V gene's germline CDR1 is SGHAT and CDR2 FQNNGV. This CDR3 has 15 amino acids. With 4 bases removed from V and 8 bases from J, the gap between germline ends came to 20 bases. The CDR3 region is CASSSNLQAANGYTF. CDR3 nucleotide sequence: TGTGCCAGCAGCTCAAACCTTCAGGCAGCAAACGGCTACACCTTC.

The chain is built from TRBV13 and TRBJ2-7, with D maybe TRBD1 (6 bases). V gave up 5 bases and J gave up 1 base, with 15 bases separating them. Germline V gives CDR1 PRHDT, CDR2 FYEKMQ (reference sequence). The CDR3 sequence is 15 residues long. This chain's CDR3 is CASSPDRLRSYEQYF. The CDR3 DNA reads TGTGCCAGCAGCCCCGACAGGCTGAGGTCCTACGAGCAGTACTTC.

The chain combines TRBV2 with TRBJ2-7; D is uncertain. The V end lost 9 bases, the J end lost 0 bases, and 12 bases lay between the germline ends. The CDR3 loop spans 13 amino acids. Germline CDR1 is SNHLY and CDR2 is FYNNEI. The CDR3 nucleotides are TGTGCCAGTGTGAAGGAAATCTCCTACGAGCAGTACTTC. It specifies CASVKEISYEQYF.

This chain uses TRBV19 with TRBJ2-4, with a possible D match to TRBD1 (6 bases). The CDR3 is 17 residues long. The V gene's germline CDR1 is LNHDA and CDR2 SQIVND (reference sequence). The V and J ends lost 1 base and 0 bases respectively, with 13 bases between them. CDR3 residues: CASSIGTDYLAKNIQYF. In nucleotides, the CDR3 is TGTGCCAGTAGTATAGGGACAGACTACTTAGCCAAAAACATTCAGTACTTC.

The genes are TRBV6-5 and TRBJ2-1, with 10 bases matching TRBD1. Trimming removed 7 bases from V and 10 bases from J; junction bases left unmatched: 13. Germline CDR1 reads MNHEY; CDR2 reads SVGAGI. CDR3 length: 15 amino acids. CDR3 in amino acids: CASNPGTGVQGEQFF. In nucleotides, the CDR3 is TGTGCCAGCAATCCAGGGACAGGGGTTCAAGGGGAGCAGTTCTTC.

The chain is built from TRBV10-3 and TRBJ1-2, with D unclear. Germline values: CDR1 ENHRY, CDR2 SYGVKD. V was clipped by 2 bases and J by 0 bases, with 4 bases between them. This CDR3 contains 13 residues. This CDR3 reads CAISEVANYGYTF. The CDR3 DNA reads as TGTGCCATCAGTGAGGTGGCTAACTATGGCTACACCTTC.

The CDR3 region is CASSLSGQGWGTEAFF. The CDR3 DNA follows: TGTGCCAGCAGCCTATCGGGACAGGGTTGGGGCACTGAAGCTTTCTTT. The J gene is TRBJ1-1, the V gene TRBV11-2; the match to TRBD1 covers 9 bases. V was clipped by 5 bases and J by 4 bases; unmatched bases: 11. The CDR3 extends over 16 amino acids. CDR1 is SGHAT and CDR2 is FQNNGV in the germline V gene.

With respect to this clone: Different DNA sequences within this sample yield the same CDR3. The chain combines TRBV4-3 with TRBJ2-3, with D uncertain. V was cut by 1 base and J by 6 bases, with 8 bases left in between. Germline CDR1 LGHNA, CDR2 YSLEER. CDR3 length equals 13 residues. The CDR3 here is CASSQVGTDTQYF. Written as DNA, the CDR3 is TGCGCCAGCAGCCAAGTGGGAACGGATACGCAGTATTTT.

The CDR3 spells CASRDSPGQGFGEQFF. CDR3 bases: TGCGCCAGCCGCGATTCCCCGGGACAGGGGTTCGGTGAGCAGTTCTTC. The genes are TRBV5-1 and TRBJ2-1; 10 nucleotides align to TRBD1. Germline CDR1 is SGHRS and CDR2 is YFSETQ. With V trimmed by 7 bases and J by 9 bases, 16 bases remained unmatched. This CDR3 is 16 amino acids long. The whole variable domain, filled in from reference TRBV5-1 and TRBJ2-1, reads KAGVTQTPRYLIKTRGQQVTLSCSPISGHRSVSWYQQTPGQGLQFLFEYFSETQRNKGNFPGRFSGRQFSNSRSEMNVSTLELGDSALYLCASRDSPGQGFGEQFFGPGTRLTVL.

About this clone itself: With a much larger clone just one base away, this may be a read error. The chain has TRBV13 and TRBJ2-7; the D gene is possibly TRBD2 (7 bases). The CDR3 consists of 14 residues. V was shortened by 5 bases and J by 7 bases, with 18 bases between the two germline ends. The germline V gene encodes CDR1 PRHDT and CDR2 FYEKMQ (reference sequence). The CDR3 region has the DNA TGTGCCAGCAGCCTCAACACAGGGAGGGGAGAGCAGTACTTC. Encoded protein: CASSLNTGRGEQYF. Full variable domain (remainder filled in from reference TRBV13 and TRBJ2-7): AAGVIQSPRHLIKEKRETATLKCYPIPRHDTVYWYQQGPGQDPQFLISFYEKMQSDKGSIPDRFSAQQFSDYHSELNMSSLELGDSALYFCASSLNTGRGEQYFGPGTRLTVT.

This chain connects TRBV4-3 to TRBJ2-7; D is perhaps TRBD1 (6 bases). Looked up from germline, CDR1 is LGHNA and CDR2 is YSLEER. This CDR3 is 15 amino acids long. V was trimmed by 0 bases and J by 1 base, leaving 10 bases between them. Written as DNA, the CDR3 is TGCGCCAGCAGCCAAGATCATCAGGGGTCCTACGAGCAGTACTTC. This codes for CASSQDHQGSYEQYF.